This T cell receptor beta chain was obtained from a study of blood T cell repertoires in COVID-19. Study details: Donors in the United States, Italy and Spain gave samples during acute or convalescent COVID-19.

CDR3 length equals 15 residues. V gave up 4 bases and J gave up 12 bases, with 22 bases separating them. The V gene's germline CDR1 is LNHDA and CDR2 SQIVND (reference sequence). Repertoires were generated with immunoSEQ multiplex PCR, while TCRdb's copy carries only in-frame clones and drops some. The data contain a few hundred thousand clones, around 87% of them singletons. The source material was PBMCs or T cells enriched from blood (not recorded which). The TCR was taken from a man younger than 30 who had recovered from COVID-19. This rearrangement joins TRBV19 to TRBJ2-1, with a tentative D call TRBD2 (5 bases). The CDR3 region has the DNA TGTGCCAGTAGTACAACCCTCACTAGGGCGGAGTGGCAGTTCTTC. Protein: CASSTTLTRAEWQFF.